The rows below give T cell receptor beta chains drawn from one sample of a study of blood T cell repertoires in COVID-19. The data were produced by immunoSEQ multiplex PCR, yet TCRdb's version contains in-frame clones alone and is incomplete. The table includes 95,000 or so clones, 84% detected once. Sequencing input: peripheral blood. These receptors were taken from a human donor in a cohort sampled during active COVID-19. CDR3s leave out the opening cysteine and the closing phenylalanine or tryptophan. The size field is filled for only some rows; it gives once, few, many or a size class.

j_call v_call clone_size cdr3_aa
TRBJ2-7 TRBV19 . ASSIGGRVGEQY
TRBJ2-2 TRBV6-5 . ASSRGTGNTGELF
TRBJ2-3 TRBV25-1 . ASSLAGSGTDTQY
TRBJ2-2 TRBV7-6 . ASSLAQGVGGELF
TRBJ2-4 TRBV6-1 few ASSGGAPGTSGNIQY
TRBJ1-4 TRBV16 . ASSQGATNEKLF
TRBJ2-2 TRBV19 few ASSLGAGNTGELF
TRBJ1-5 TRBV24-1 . ATSDLGVAGNQPQH
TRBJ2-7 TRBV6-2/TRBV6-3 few ASSSGLNEQY
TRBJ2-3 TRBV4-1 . ASSQTGVGADTQY
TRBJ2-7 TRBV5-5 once ASSLSGPLREQY
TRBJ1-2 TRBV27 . ATRTAHYGYT
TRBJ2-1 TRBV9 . ASNDNPFASNEQF
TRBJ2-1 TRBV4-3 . ASSQFTPTFYNEQF
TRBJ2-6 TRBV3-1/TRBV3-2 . ASSSPGGLAGGGANVLT
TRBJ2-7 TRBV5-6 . ASSFGTISYEQY
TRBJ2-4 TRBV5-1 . ASSLGAGAKNIQY
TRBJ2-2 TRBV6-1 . ASSDTGTGGTGELF
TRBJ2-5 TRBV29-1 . SADRAEETQY
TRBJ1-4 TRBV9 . ASSPRMGTGPGEKLF
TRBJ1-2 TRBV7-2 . ASSLEGVLSGYT
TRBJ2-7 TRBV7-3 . ASSLVGGEGEQY
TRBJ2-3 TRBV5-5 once ASSSSGGTDTQY
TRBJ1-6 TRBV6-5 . ASSYMGGTYNSPLH
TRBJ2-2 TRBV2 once ATRTGSTGELF
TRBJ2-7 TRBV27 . ASRTDRGIYEQY
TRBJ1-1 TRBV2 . ASTKQSTPNTEAF